The 8 T cell receptor beta chains below were found in one sample sequenced in a study of control samples from healthy donors and cancer patients (dated by TCRdb to about 2020). Library preparation used the immunoSEQ multiplex PCR assay. TCRdb mirrors the immuneACCESS table, restricted to in-frame sequences. Some clones are absent from its copies; in checked studies, under half trace to an unresolved V gene, and the reason for the others is unknown. A total of some 39,000 clones appear in this sample, approximately 82% of them only once. The ten largest clones add up to roughly 21% of the sample. The source material was PBMCs. Receptors were obtained from a woman aged 60-75 years with lung cancer.

The chain is built from TRBV10-3 and TRBJ1-2; D is unresolved. Germline-derived CDR1 and CDR2 are ENHRY and SYGVKD. The CDR3 has 13 amino acids. V dropped 2 bases and J dropped 4 bases, with 8 bases sitting between them. CDR3 in amino acids: CAISEGPSYGYTF. The CDR3 DNA is TGTGCCATCAGTGAGGGTCCTAGCTATGGCTACACCTTC.

This chain uses TRBV27 with TRBJ2-7; TRBD1 matches 8 bases. CDR1 MNHEY and CDR2 SMNVEV come from the germline V gene (reference sequence). Germline trimming cut 3 bases from V and 2 bases from J; bases unmatched to any gene: 3. This CDR3 is built from 14 residues. CDR3 amino acids: CASSLTGEPYEQYF. The CDR3 nucleotides read TGTGCCAGCAGTTTGACAGGGGAGCCCTACGAGCAGTACTTC.

This clone came up once. The chain is built from TRBV18 and TRBJ1-3; 7 bases line up with TRBD1. CDR3 length: 16 residues. Germline lookup yields CDR1 KGHSH and CDR2 LQKENI. The J segment lost 0 bases and the V segment lost 6 bases, leaving 8 bases of the junction unmatched. As DNA, the CDR3 is TGTGCCAGCTCCCTCGGAACAGGGGCCTCTGGAAACACCATATATTTT. Amino acids: CASSLGTGASGNTIYF.

Points on this clone: This sample also contains other DNA sequences that code for the same CDR3. The J gene is TRBJ2-2, the V gene TRBV12-3 or TRBV12-4; D may be TRBD1 (6 bases). The CDR3 sequence is 13 residues long. The V end was cut by 5 bases, the J end by 5 bases, with 9 bases between. The DNA of the CDR3 is TGTGCCAGCAGTCTAGGACAGACCGGGGAGCTGTTTTTT. Translating gives CASSLGQTGELFF.

The chain combines TRBV7-2 with TRBJ2-5, with 7 bases fitting TRBD2. Germline CDR1 SGHTA, CDR2 FQGNSA. The CDR3 contains 14 residues. The junction had 4 bases not matched to a gene; V was cut back by 4 bases and J by 2 bases. The CDR3 is CASSWQGGQETQYF. CDR3 DNA: TGTGCCAGCAGCTGGCAGGGAGGGCAAGAGACCCAGTACTTC.

This rearrangement joins TRBV10-3 to TRBJ2-2, with TRBD2 identical over 13 bases. The CDR3 sequence is 19 residues long. The germline V gene has CDR1 ENHRY and CDR2 SYGVKD. J lost 0 bases, V lost 6 bases, and 10 bases had no gene match. This CDR3 reads CAIRDPGTSGISNTGELFF. The CDR3 nucleotides are TGTGCCATCAGGGATCCCGGGACTAGCGGGATCTCGAACACCGGGGAGCTGTTTTTT.

This chain uses TRBV19 with TRBJ2-3; D not resolved. The germline gives CDR1 LNHDA, CDR2 SQIVND (reference sequence). This CDR3 region has 11 residues. The V end lost 7 bases, the J end lost 2 bases, and 4 bases lay between the germline ends. The CDR3 loop is CASTYTDTQYF. CDR3 coding DNA: TGTGCCAGTACTTACACAGATACGCAGTATTTT.

This sequence joins TRBV28 and TRBJ1-1; D might be TRBD1 (5 bases). The CDR3 length is 13 residues. CDR1 and CDR2 from the germline V gene are MDHEN and SYDVKM. The V gene lost 6 bases and the J gene lost 7 bases, with 15 bases spanning the gap. CDR3 bases: TGTGCCAGCAGCACGGGACCCGAAATTGAAGCTTTCTTT. This sequence encodes CASSTGPEIEAFF.